This TCR beta chain was sequenced in a study of cytomegalovirus exposure and HLA in healthy donors. The CDR3 runs 17 residues. CDR1 and CDR2 from the germline V gene are SNHLY and FYNNEI. Trimming at V came to 6 bases and at J to 1 base, leaving 13 bases not matched to a gene. Method: immunoSEQ multiplex PCR; TCRdb's copy keeps in-frame clones and lacks some. The sample has about 200,000 clones, roughly 84% seen once. As regards this clone: Its matching antigen is unknown.

General study results and limits: The study listed roughly 150 cytomegalovirus-associated TCR beta chains. In vitro experiments confirmed that a few CMV-associated chains were specific for CMV antigens.

The chain joins TRBV2 to TRBJ2-7; TRBD1 matches at 9 bases. What was sequenced was PBMCs. The clonotype was recovered from a woman aged 18 to 35 in good health and CMV-seropositive. CDR3 residues: CASRTSGTGRRSYEQYF. The CDR3 DNA reads TGTGCCAGCAGGACCTCCGGGACAGGGAGGAGGTCCTACGAGCAGTACTTC.